This T cell receptor beta chain emerged from a study of CD8 T cells in Susac syndrome. Random hexamers served to reverse transcribe about 0.45 to 1 ug RNA. MiXCR was run by TCRdb on the immunoSEQ multiplex PCR reads, yielding one entry per CDR3 protein. The table records 350,000 to 550,000 distinct CDR3 sequences, approximately 89% of them present only once. Trimming at V came to 5 bases and at J to 6 bases, leaving 10 bases not matched to a gene. This CDR3 is 14 amino acids long. Germline CDR1 is MDHEN and CDR2 is SYDVKM. This clonotype originated in a human donor with multiple sclerosis. The sequenced sample consisted of CD8+ T cells from PBMCs. V is TRBV28 and J is TRBJ2-7; 7 positions match TRBD1. The CDR3 loop is CASSSPPTGVEQYF. Written as DNA, the CDR3 is TGTGCCAGCAGTAGCCCCCCCACAGGGGTCGAGCAGTACTTC.